The text below deals with one T cell receptor (beta chain). The antigen is undetermined. This sample is part of a study of T cell responses to AZD1222 COVID-19 vaccine. Method: immunoSEQ multiplex PCR; TCRdb's copy keeps in-frame clones and lacks some. The sample has roughly 150,000 clones, roughly nine tenths seen once. Study results and caveats: Reportedly, nearly half of unique spike TCRs recognized epitopes outside B.1.351/B.1.1.7 mutations. The donors showed a predominance of white British ancestry and of females, with possible underestimation of clonal diversity. Sampling captured repertoires only after the peak T cell response. With two AZD1222 doses given, Spike-specific TCR breadth and depth both rose.

The sequence came from an adult who received the AZD1222 COVID-19 vaccine. The starting material was peripheral blood, obtained 28 days after the second AZD1222 dose.

The CDR3 spells CASSQGPWQTEAFF. Written as DNA, the CDR3 is TGTGCCAGCAGCCAAGGGCCCTGGCAAACTGAAGCTTTCTTT. The V gene is TRBV7-2, the J gene TRBJ1-1; no definite D call. This CDR3 is 14 amino acids long. Trimming cost V 5 bases and J 5 bases, with 15 bases left between them. CDR1 and CDR2 from the germline V gene are SGHTA and FQGNSA.